This T cell receptor (beta chain) was sequenced for a study of blood T cell repertoires in COVID-19. The wider study: The samples span acute and convalescent COVID-19 from the United States, Italy and Spain. Sources were T cells, B-cell-depleted T cells, or PBMCs; the material itself was cDNA or gDNA.

In the case of this clone: This same CDR3 is encoded by further DNA sequences in the sample.

V lost 1 base and J lost 7, with 14 bases in between. This CDR3 spans 16 amino acids. CDR1 SEHNR and CDR2 FQNEAQ come from the germline V gene (reference sequence). Per the authors' pipeline: Researchers report that nucleated cell counts were estimated from reference gene primer amplification. Here immunoSEQ multiplex PCR was the method, and the copy in TCRdb shows in-frame clones only, minus some. Clonal size and the V and J genes are those of that table, whereas D and trimming came from the DNA. The table shows about 44,000 clones, with 89% occurring only once. Sequences were obtained from peripheral blood. The V gene is TRBV7-9, the J gene TRBJ1-6, with D possibly matching TRBD1 (5 bases). The source of this sequence is a man in his 70s with active COVID-19. The CDR3 coding sequence is TGTGCCAGCAGCTTAGGGGCGGGGGGACCCAATTCACCCCTCCACTTT. Its translation is CASSLGAGGPNSPLHF.